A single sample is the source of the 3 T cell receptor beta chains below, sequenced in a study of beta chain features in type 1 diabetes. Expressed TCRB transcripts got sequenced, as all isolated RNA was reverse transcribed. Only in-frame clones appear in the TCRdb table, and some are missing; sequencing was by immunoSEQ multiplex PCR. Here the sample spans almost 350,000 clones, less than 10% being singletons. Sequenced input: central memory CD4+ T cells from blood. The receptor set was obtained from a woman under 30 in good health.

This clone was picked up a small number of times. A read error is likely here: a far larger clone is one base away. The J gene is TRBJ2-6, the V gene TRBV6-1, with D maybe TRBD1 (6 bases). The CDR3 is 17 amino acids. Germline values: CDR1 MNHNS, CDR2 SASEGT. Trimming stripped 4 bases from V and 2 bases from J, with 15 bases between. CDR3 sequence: CASSVQGLSAGANVLTF. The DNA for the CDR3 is TGTGCCAGCAGTGTCCAGGGGTTAAGCGCTGGGGCCAACGTCCTGACTTTC.

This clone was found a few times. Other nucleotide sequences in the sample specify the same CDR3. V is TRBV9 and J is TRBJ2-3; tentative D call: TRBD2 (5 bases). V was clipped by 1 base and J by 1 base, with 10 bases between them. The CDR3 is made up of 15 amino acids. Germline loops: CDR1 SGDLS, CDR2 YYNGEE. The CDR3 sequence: CASSVTGWGTDTQYF. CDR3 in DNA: TGTGCCAGCAGCGTAACGGGGTGGGGCACAGATACGCAGTATTTT.

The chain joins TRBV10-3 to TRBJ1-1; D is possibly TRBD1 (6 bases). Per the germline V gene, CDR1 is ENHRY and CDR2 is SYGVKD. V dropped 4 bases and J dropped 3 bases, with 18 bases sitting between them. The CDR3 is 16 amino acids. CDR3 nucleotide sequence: TGTGCCATCAGTGGGGAACTAACAGGGCGAGACACTGAAGCTTTCTTT. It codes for CAISGELTGRDTEAFF.